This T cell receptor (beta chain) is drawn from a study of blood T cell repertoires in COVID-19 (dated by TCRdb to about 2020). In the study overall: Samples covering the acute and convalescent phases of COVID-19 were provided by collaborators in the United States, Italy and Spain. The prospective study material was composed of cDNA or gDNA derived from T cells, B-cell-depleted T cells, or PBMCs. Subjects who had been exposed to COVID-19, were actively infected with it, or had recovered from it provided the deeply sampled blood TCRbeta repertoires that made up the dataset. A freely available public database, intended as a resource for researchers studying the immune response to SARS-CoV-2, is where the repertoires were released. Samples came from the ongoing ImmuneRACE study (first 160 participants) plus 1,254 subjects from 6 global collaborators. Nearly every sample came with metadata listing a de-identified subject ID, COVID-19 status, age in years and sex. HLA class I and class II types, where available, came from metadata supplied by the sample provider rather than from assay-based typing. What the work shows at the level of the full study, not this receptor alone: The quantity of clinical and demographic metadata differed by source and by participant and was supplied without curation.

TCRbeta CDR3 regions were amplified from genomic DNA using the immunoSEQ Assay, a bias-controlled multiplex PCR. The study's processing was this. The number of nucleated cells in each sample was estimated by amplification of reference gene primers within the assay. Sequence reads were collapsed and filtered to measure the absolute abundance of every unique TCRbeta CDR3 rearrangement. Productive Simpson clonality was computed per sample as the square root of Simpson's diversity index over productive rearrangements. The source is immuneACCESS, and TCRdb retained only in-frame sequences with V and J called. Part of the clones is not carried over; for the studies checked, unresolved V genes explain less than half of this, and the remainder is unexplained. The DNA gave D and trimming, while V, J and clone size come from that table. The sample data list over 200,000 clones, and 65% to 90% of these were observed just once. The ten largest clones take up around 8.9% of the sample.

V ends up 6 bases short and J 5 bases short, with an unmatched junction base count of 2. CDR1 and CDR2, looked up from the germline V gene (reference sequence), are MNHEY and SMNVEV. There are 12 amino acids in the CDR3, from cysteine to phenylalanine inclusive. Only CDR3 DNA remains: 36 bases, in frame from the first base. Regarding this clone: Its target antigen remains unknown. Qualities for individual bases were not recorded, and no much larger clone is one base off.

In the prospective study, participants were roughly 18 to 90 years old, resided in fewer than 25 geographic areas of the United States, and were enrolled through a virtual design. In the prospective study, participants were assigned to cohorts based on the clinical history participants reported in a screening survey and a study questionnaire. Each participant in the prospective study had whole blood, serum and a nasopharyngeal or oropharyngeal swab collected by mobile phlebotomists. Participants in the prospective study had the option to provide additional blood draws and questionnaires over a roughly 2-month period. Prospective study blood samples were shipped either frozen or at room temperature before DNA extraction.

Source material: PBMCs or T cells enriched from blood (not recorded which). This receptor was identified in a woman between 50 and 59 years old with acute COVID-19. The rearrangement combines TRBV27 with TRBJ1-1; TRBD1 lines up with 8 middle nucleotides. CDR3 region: CASRGDRTEAFF. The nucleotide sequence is TGTGCCAGCAGGGGGGACAGGACTGAAGCTTTCTTT.